This paragraph reports one TCR beta chain. Which antigen it targets is not known. No base quality information exists; no much larger clone differs at one position. The library was generated by 5' RACE. Sequencing relied on an Illumina HiSeq 2500. A second about 7 to 11 cycle PCR used a sample-barcoded 5' primer and a J-beta primer mix. A unique molecular identifier was introduced onto each TCR beta cDNA molecule by a template-switch 5' adaptor carrying 12 random nucleotides. Each sample yielded at least 3 million CDR3-containing paired-end reads. First-strand cDNA was synthesized from all RNA with the Mint cDNA synthesis kit, primed by a TRBC-specific oligonucleotide. Following uracil-DNA glycosylase treatment, all cDNA underwent a first 18-cycle PCR with the universal primers M1SS and BC2_uni_R. The authors' pipeline ran thus. For normalization, 1 million high-quality reads, each with a distinct molecular identifier, were randomly selected from each sample. Reads with shared molecular identifiers were discarded instead of being binned into consensus sequences. MiTCR, set to a Q25 quality threshold and the strictest error-elimination algorithm, was used for CDR3 identification, clonotype clustering and error correction. A nonparametric unseen species model using Euler transformation provided a lower-bound estimate of total TCR beta diversity. TCRdb handled the public reads itself, with Q25 trimming in fastp and clone calling in MiXCR, and kept productive beta chains. Duplicate CDR3 protein sequences are folded into a single record with the most common DNA and genes. These V and J calls originate from TCRdb's pipeline instead of the authors' own analysis. The sample records 1,500,000 or so distinct CDR3 sequences, approximately 59% of which are singletons. The top ten clones comprise 6.5% to 8% of the sample.

The roughly 39 donors, aged about 6 to 95 years, were systemically healthy Caucasian individuals from Russia. Each donor gave about 9.7 milliliters of peripheral blood, drawn into EDTA-treated Vacutainer tubes. Ficoll-Paque density-gradient centrifugation was used to isolate PBMCs, with at least 6.5 million per sample. Trizol reagent was used to extract total RNA from PBMCs, with at least 5 micrograms per sample. For every donor, flow cytometry on a PBMC aliquot measured the percentage of naive CD45RAhigh/CD27high T cells. From the cysteine through the phenylalanine, the CDR3 covers 13 amino acids. The only DNA kept is the CDR3, 39 bases in frame from the first base. The V end loses 2 bases and the J end loses 5 bases, and a stretch of 10 bases separates them. Sequences MDHEN (CDR1) and SYDVKM (CDR2) are obtained from the germline V gene. This record comes from a study of blood T cells in healthy people across ages (dated by TCRdb to about 2015). In terms of the full investigation: Template switching captured roughly one uniquely barcoded TCR beta cDNA molecule per two T cells in model experiments. Age-related changes in TCR beta repertoire diversity were measured in the study by deep sequencing normalized with unique cDNA molecular identifiers. The donors were split into four age groups: young (average 16 years), middle-aged (over 35), aged (more than 55) and long-lived (approximately 80). Donors of different ages were randomly distributed across sequencing lanes to avoid experimental bias. Using the same blood draw, the study looked at two additional independent replicas of 1 million unique cDNA reads for two donors, one aged 18 to 29 and the other aged 80 or older.

Broad study findings and their caveats: Total diversity estimates from one million sequenced T cells were considered lower bounds and underestimates. Donor CMV infection status was unknown, potentially confounding age-related changes in expanded clonotypes. The long-lived group showed more naive CD4+ T cells, fewer expanded clones and increased TCR diversity than the aged group, suggesting age selection. Because profiling used bulk unsorted PBMCs, naive and antigen-experienced compartments could not be compared conclusively. There was a strong correlation between observed TCR beta diversity and the percentage of naive T cells measured by flow cytometry. As age increased, observed TCR beta diversity per million T cells dropped in a roughly linear way, and a significant reduction was already evident by age 40.

The TCR was taken from a man between 18 and 35 years old in good health. The chain uses TRBV28 and TRBJ2-7; the best D guess is TRBD2, with 5 bases matching. The sequenced material came from blood. DNA sequence: TGTGCCAGCAGTTTAATCTGGCGGGACGAGCAGTACTTC. It translates as CASSLIWRDEQYF.